This T cell receptor beta chain was retrieved from a study of Ad26.COV2.S vaccination and SARS-CoV-2 variants. Profiling relied on immunoSEQ multiplex PCR, and the TCRdb table lists in-frame clones only, not all of them. The data show about 350,000 clones, about 88% seen once. The CDR3 is 21 residues long. CDR1 LGHNA and CDR2 YSLEER come from the germline V gene. The ends lost 0 bases at V and 0 bases at J; junction bases unmatched: 12. Treatment: around 19 received Ad26.COV2.S at low or high dose, single or two shots; roughly five received placebo; per-sample allocation not given. At day 63 after the first vaccine or placebo injection, samples were drawn.

This sequence was found in a person between 18 and 65 years old who received the Ad26.COV2.S COVID-19 vaccine or a placebo. The rearrangement links TRBV4-3 to TRBJ2-1; 12 bases align to TRBD2. Source: peripheral blood, taken in a trial of Ad26.COV2.S vaccine versus placebo. The CDR3 nucleotides read TGCGCCAGCAGCCAAGAGACGAGAAGGTCTAGCGGGGGGGTCTCCTACAATGAGCAGTTCTTC. This sequence encodes CASSQETRRSSGGVSYNEQFF.